The 28 T cell receptor beta chains presented below share a single source sample, sequenced in a study of early T cells in non-severe SARS-CoV-2 infection. A single record per CDR3 protein comes from TCRdb applying MiXCR to the 5' RACE reads. This table has more than 75,000 distinct CDR3 sequences, roughly 13% appearing once. Sequencing was carried out using whole blood. Every receptor here comes from an adult who was a healthcare worker with PCR-confirmed SARS-CoV-2 infection or an uninfected control (not recorded which).

This clonotype was recorded a few times. This chain links TRBV6-5 with TRBJ1-4; D possibly corresponds to TRBD1 (5 bases). The V and J ends lost 2 bases and 10 bases respectively, with 14 bases between them. The CDR3 spans 14 residues. Germline-derived CDR1 and CDR2 are MNHEY and SVGAGI. CDR3 nucleotides: TGTGCCAGCAGTTACGGACGGCGGGGGGGAAAACTGTTTTTT. It is translated as CASSYGRRGGKLFF.

A few counts support this clonotype. The chain uses TRBV19 and TRBJ2-2; D possibly corresponds to TRBD2 (6 bases). Trimming removed 5 bases at V and 5 bases at J, with 18 bases between. The CDR3 runs to 16 residues. Looked up from germline, CDR1 is LNHDA and CDR2 is SQIVND (reference sequence). CDR3 in DNA: TGTGCCAGTAGTCTTCTCTGGGGGGACCCTACCGGGGAGCTGTTTTTT. Amino acid sequence: CASSLLWGDPTGELFF. Using reference TRBV19 and TRBJ2-2 for the parts outside the CDR3, the full variable domain is DGGITQSPKYLFRKEGQNVTLSCEQNLNHDAMYWYRQDPGQGLRLIYYSQIVNDFQKGDIAEGYSVSREKKESFPLTVTSAQKNPTAFYLCASSLLWGDPTGELFFGEGSRLTVL.

In its sample, this clonotype was seen a few times. This rearrangement joins TRBV27 to TRBJ2-7; 11 nucleotides agree with TRBD2. The CDR3 contains 15 residues. The V and J ends lost 5 bases and 2 bases, in that order; junction bases with no gene match: 5. Germline assignment: CDR1 MNHEY and CDR2 SMNVEV (reference sequence). CDR3: CASSPGTSGTYEQYF. The CDR3 coding sequence is TGTGCCAGCAGTCCCGGGACTAGCGGAACCTACGAGCAGTACTTC.

The rearrangement uses TRBV28 and TRBJ2-2; possible D gene TRBD1, 6 bases. CDR1 is MDHEN, CDR2 SYDVKM, per germline. V lost 2 bases and J lost 4, with 8 bases in between. CDR3 size: 14 residues. CDR3 sequence reads: CASSLRTVTGELFF. The CDR3 DNA reads TGTGCCAGCAGTTTAAGGACAGTCACCGGGGAGCTGTTTTTT.

Remarks on this clonotype: At one end the junction does not follow the germline gene, possibly because of a read error. The V call is TRBV29-1, the J call TRBJ1-1, with TRBD1 identical over 10 bases. This CDR3 is 15 amino acids long. Germline CDR1 and CDR2: SQVTM and ANQGSEA. This chain's CDR3 is CSVNQDRGIMAEASF. CDR3 in DNA: TGCAGCGTTAATCAGGACAGGGGGATAATGGCTGAAGCTTCCTTT.

This clonotype turned up a few times. This chain joins TRBV6-2 or TRBV6-3 and TRBJ2-7, with TRBD1 matching 8 bases. From germline, CDR1 is MNHEY and CDR2 SVGEGT. The CDR3 spans 13 residues. V lost 5 bases, J lost 6 bases, and 6 bases stayed unmatched. The chain's CDR3 is CASSPDRAAEQYF. DNA for the CDR3: TGTGCCAGCAGTCCGGACAGGGCGGCCGAGCAGTACTTC.

This clonotype was observed at least ten times. The rearrangement links TRBV6-6 to TRBJ1-5; perhaps TRBD1 as D (6 bases). V lost 6 bases to trimming and J lost 2 bases, with 11 bases between them. This CDR3 comprises 14 residues. The germline V gene encodes CDR1 MNHNY and CDR2 SVGAGI (reference sequence). The CDR3 loop reads CASSPRGGNQPQHF. The CDR3 coding sequence is TGTGCCAGCAGCCCCAGGGGAGGCAATCAGCCCCAGCATTTT.

This rearrangement joins TRBV28 to TRBJ1-5, with D tentatively TRBD1 (5 bases). Looked up from germline, CDR1 is MDHEN and CDR2 is SYDVKM. The CDR3 length is 16 residues. Trimming left V 8 bases short and J 6 bases short, with 23 bases between. DNA for the CDR3: TGTGCCAGCCCCCCTTACAGGTCCGGCGGGAGTCAGCCCCAGCATTTT. Translation gives CASPPYRSGGSQPQHF.

This clonotype was detected many times. The V and J genes are TRBV24-1 and TRBJ1-2, with no clear D. V was shortened by 0 bases and J by 4 bases, with 2 bases between the two germline ends. Germline loops: CDR1 KGHDR, CDR2 SFDVKD. CDR3 length: 12 residues. CDR3 DNA: TGTGCCACCAGTGATTTGAGCTATGGCTACACCTTC. Its translation: CATSDLSYGYTF.

This clonotype was seen a handful of times. The V gene is TRBV2, the J gene TRBJ2-2; no clear D gene. The germline CDR1 and CDR2 sequences are SNHLY and FYNNEI. Trimming shortened V by 8 bases and J by 4 bases, and 11 bases separated the two germline ends. This CDR3 has 13 residues. The CDR3 DNA follows: TGTGCCAGCGGAACAGTGACCACCGGGGAGCTGTTTTTT. It translates to CASGTVTTGELFF.

This clonotype was picked up a small number of times. This chain uses TRBV19 with TRBJ2-6; D not resolved. The ends were cut back, 7 bases at V and 2 bases at J, with 9 bases in the middle. The germline V gene has CDR1 LNHDA and CDR2 SQIVND (reference sequence). The CDR3 is 14 residues long. CDR3 DNA: TGTGCCAGTAAAACGGTGGCTGGGGCCAACGTCCTGACTTTC. Its protein product is CASKTVAGANVLTF. The whole variable domain, remainder taken from reference TRBV19 and TRBJ2-6, is DGGITQSPKYLFRKEGQNVTLSCEQNLNHDAMYWYRQDPGQGLRLIYYSQIVNDFQKGDIAEGYSVSREKKESFPLTVTSAQKNPTAFYLCASKTVAGANVLTFGAGSRLTVL.

The chain recombines TRBV18 with TRBJ2-7; tentative D call: TRBD2 (5 bases). CDR1 and CDR2 (germline): KGHSH, LQKENI. This CDR3 has 14 amino acids. Trimming shortened V by 4 bases and J by 0 bases, and 10 bases separated the two germline ends. The chain's CDR3 is CASSLPGLSYEQYF. Written as DNA, the CDR3 is TGTGCCAGCTCACTCCCCGGACTCTCCTACGAGCAGTACTTC. The entire variable domain, with the rest obtained from reference TRBV18 and TRBJ2-7, is as follows: NAGVMQNPRHLVRRRGQEARLRCSPMKGHSHVYWYRQLPEEGLKFMVYLQKENIIDESGMPKERFSAEFPKEGPSILRIQQVVRGDSAAYFCASSLPGLSYEQYFGPGTRLTVT.

The chain couples TRBV20-1 to TRBJ2-3; TRBD2 agrees at 11 bases. The junction had 4 bases not matched to a gene; V was cut back by 6 bases and J by 2 bases. Germline CDR1 reads DFQATT; CDR2 reads SNEGSKA (reference sequence). The CDR3 is 14 amino acids. Here the CDR3 reads CSAVAGGATDTQYF. The CDR3 DNA reads TGCAGTGCGGTAGCGGGGGGGGCCACAGATACGCAGTATTTT.

V usage is TRBV28 and J usage is TRBJ2-2, with a possible D match to TRBD1 (5 bases). The CDR3 is 13 amino acids. CDR1 MDHEN and CDR2 SYDVKM come from the germline V gene. Trimming stripped 0 bases from V and 6 bases from J, with 5 bases between. Here the CDR3 DNA reads TGTGCCAGCAGTTTATGGGGGCCCGGGGAGCTGTTTTTT. It encodes CASSLWGPGELFF.

The sample holds many counts of this clonotype. The genes are TRBV7-2 and TRBJ1-1; D is unclear. The CDR3 is made up of 11 amino acids. Germline V gene lookup returns CDR1 SGHTA and CDR2 FQGNSA. The V end was cut by 4 bases, the J end by 3 bases, with 3 bases between. CDR3 DNA sequence: TGTGCCAGCAGCTACCACACTGAAGCTTTCTTT. Amino acids: CASSYHTEAFF.

Only one count was recorded for this clonotype. The chain couples TRBV27 to TRBJ1-6; D ambiguous. CDR3 length: 15 amino acids. V lost 4 bases and J 3 bases, leaving 10 bases between the germline ends. Per germline, CDR1 MNHEY and CDR2 SMNVEV (reference sequence). CDR3 in DNA: TGTGCCAGCAGTTCTCCGGGATTCTATAATTCACCCCTCCACTTT. Its translation: CASSSPGFYNSPLHF.

This clonotype was seen more than once but under ten times. The chain employs TRBV20-1 and TRBJ1-1, with TRBD1 as a possible D gene (6 bases). CDR1 DFQATT and CDR2 SNEGSKA come from the germline V gene (reference sequence). V lost 3 bases to trimming and J lost 7 bases, with 24 bases between them. The CDR3 covers 16 residues. The DNA for the CDR3 is TGCAGTGCTAGTAGGGAACGGACAGCGGGTAAGGGTGAAGCTTTCTTT. It encodes CSASRERTAGKGEAFF.

The rearrangement joins TRBV9 to TRBJ2-1; D is ambiguous. Germline V gene lookup returns CDR1 SGDLS and CDR2 YYNGEE. V was pared by 4 bases and J by 5 bases, with 13 bases between. The CDR3 totals 14 residues. As DNA, the CDR3 is TGTGCCAGCAGCCTTACAACAATGGACAATGAGCAGTTCTTC. Translation: CASSLTTMDNEQFF.

This clonotype was counted at least ten times. V usage is TRBV29-1 and J usage is TRBJ1-1; 7 bases are shared with TRBD1. Germline CDR1 SQVTM, CDR2 ANQGSEA. Trimming took 5 bases from V and 6 from J; bases not matched to a gene: 6. This CDR3 has 12 amino acids. The CDR3 DNA is TGCAGCGTTTGTGACAGGGTCTCTGAAGCTTTCTTT. This encodes CSVCDRVSEAFF.

The rearrangement uses TRBV7-2 and TRBJ1-1; TRBD1 matches at 10 bases. This CDR3 contains 14 residues. Germline V gene lookup returns CDR1 SGHTA and CDR2 FQGNSA. V dropped 7 bases and J dropped 11; count of bases not matched to a gene: 13. The CDR3 sequence: CASIETGGAKTAFF. The CDR3 region has the DNA TGTGCCAGCATCGAGACAGGGGGCGCGAAGACGGCTTTCTTT.

This clonotype was detected a few times. The V and J genes are TRBV6-6 and TRBJ2-7, with D tentatively TRBD1 or TRBD2 (6 bases each). The V and J ends lost 2 bases and 4 bases respectively, with 15 bases between them. Germline values: CDR1 MNHNY, CDR2 SVGAGI (reference sequence). There are 15 residues in the CDR3. CDR3 bases: TGTGCCAGCAGTTACGGCGGGACAACCCATTACGAGCAGTACTTC. Its translation is CASSYGGTTHYEQYF.

At least ten counts were recorded for this clonotype. The chain joins TRBV5-1 to TRBJ2-1; 9 nucleotides match TRBD1. The CDR3 is 18 amino acids. Unmatched junction bases numbered 15, after V lost 2 bases and J lost 6 bases. Germline assignment: CDR1 SGHRS and CDR2 YFSETQ. CDR3: CASSLHRDRDWLANEQFF. CDR3 DNA: TGCGCCAGCAGCTTACACCGGGACAGGGATTGGCTCGCCAATGAGCAGTTCTTC.

This clonotype has a count of ten or more. V is TRBV11-2 and J is TRBJ2-3; unclear D gene. Trimming removed 1 base at V and 1 base at J, with 6 bases between. The germline CDR1 and CDR2 sequences are SGHAT and FQNNGV. The length of the CDR3 is 14 residues. The CDR3 reads CASSLGRGTDTQYF. In DNA form, the CDR3 reads TGTGCCAGCAGCTTAGGGCGCGGCACAGATACGCAGTATTTT.

Only a few counts were recorded for this clonotype. This rearrangement joins TRBV30 to TRBJ2-5; 7 bases are shared with TRBD2. V dropped 3 bases and J dropped 12; count of bases not matched to a gene: 10. The CDR3 covers 12 residues. Germline lookup yields CDR1 GTSNPN and CDR2 SVGIG (reference sequence). DNA of the CDR3: TGTGCCTGGAGAACAGCGGGACTTGGCGAGTACTTC. Its translation: CAWRTAGLGEYF.

This clonotype was counted a few times. The junction shows a germline mismatch at one end, possibly a read error. V usage is TRBV4-1 and J usage is TRBJ1-4; D is ambiguous. This CDR3 region has 16 residues. In germline, CDR1 is MGHRA, CDR2 YSYEKL. CDR3 region: CANSQGPGPEPEKLFF. CDR3 coding DNA: TGCGCCAACAGCCAAGGACCGGGCCCAGAGCCTGAAAAACTGTTTTTT.

A few counts support this clonotype. The chain links TRBV7-8 to TRBJ2-1, with 11 bases lining up with TRBD2. CDR1 is SGHVS, CDR2 FQNEAQ, per germline. There are 18 residues in the CDR3. The J segment lost 3 bases and the V segment lost 3 bases, leaving 10 bases of the junction unmatched. The CDR3 protein is CASSFLAGGPRYYNEQFF. CDR3 DNA sequence: TGTGCCAGCAGCTTCTTAGCGGGAGGGCCTAGATACTACAATGAGCAGTTCTTC.

This clonotype was seen ten or more times. The CDR3 loop is CASSPGTARQSSGNTIYF. The CDR3 bases are TGTGCCAGCAGCCCCGGGACAGCGCGCCAAAGCTCTGGAAACACCATATATTTT. The rearrangement joins TRBV7-6 to TRBJ1-3; 7 nucleotides agree with TRBD1. Germline loops: CDR1 SGHVS, CDR2 FNYEAQ. This CDR3 spans 18 amino acids. V shed 5 bases, J shed 0 bases, and the junction held 13 bases outside the gene matches.

J is TRBJ2-7 and V is TRBV6-2 or TRBV6-3, with D perhaps matching TRBD1 (5 bases). Between the trimmed V and J ends, which lost 2 bases and 4 bases, there was a span of 12 bases. This CDR3 comprises 14 residues. The germline gives CDR1 MNHEY, CDR2 SVGEGT. This CDR3 is CASSYGVRTYEQYF. DNA of the CDR3: TGTGCCAGCAGTTACGGGGTGCGGACATACGAGCAGTACTTC.